The clone carrying this TCR beta chain was seen ten or more times. Antigen specificity is unknown. The TCR library protocol attached unique molecular identifiers to the individual cDNA molecules. TCRdb called the 5' RACE reads again in MiXCR, with one record for every CDR3 protein. This sample has some 57,000 distinct CDR3 sequences, with roughly 10% found just once. The data were obtained in a study of early T cells in non-severe SARS-CoV-2 infection. Study overall: Sequencing of unsorted whole blood was done on bulk RNA, leaving chains unpaired.

This CDR3 comprises 15 residues. V was cut by 1 base and J by 4 bases, with 10 bases left in between. In germline, CDR1 is MGHDK, CDR2 SYGVNS. Findings of the study overall: Matching with VDJdb favored anti-spike CD8 responses (missing private and CD4 specificities).

The sequencing sample was made of whole blood. This TCR derives from an adult who was a healthcare worker with PCR-confirmed SARS-CoV-2 infection or an uninfected control (not recorded which). This chain connects TRBV25-1 to TRBJ2-2; possible D gene TRBD2, 5 bases. The CDR3 coding sequence is TGTGCCAGCAGTGAATTTGTAGCGAGCACCGGGGAGCTGTTTTTT. Residues: CASSEFVASTGELFF.